This T cell receptor beta chain was sequenced for a study of blood T cell repertoires in COVID-19. Turning to the study itself: The United States, Italy and Spain supplied acute and convalescent COVID-19 samples. In each case, the material was cDNA or gDNA derived from T cells, B-cell-depleted T cells, or PBMCs.

Clones were read by immunoSEQ multiplex PCR, and TCRdb kept only the in-frame ones, dropping some. Here the sample spans fewer than 95,000 clones, roughly 88% being singletons. Germline CDR1 reads MGHRA; CDR2 reads YSYEKL. CDR3 length: 16 amino acids. V gave up 1 base and J gave up 6 bases; unmatched junction bases: 7. The chain employs TRBV4-1 and TRBJ2-3, with 10 positions matching TRBD2. The clonotype originates from a man between 60 and 75 years old with acute or convalescent COVID-19. The sequencing sample was made of peripheral blood. CDR3 residues: CASSQALAGNPDTQYF. The DNA for the CDR3 is TGCGCCAGCAGCCAAGCACTAGCGGGGAACCCCGATACGCAGTATTTT.